One and the same sample provided the 17 T cell receptor beta chains below, sequenced in a study of blood T cell repertoires in COVID-19. This table comes from immunoSEQ multiplex PCR, and its TCRdb copy is limited to in-frame clones, with some not included. In the table there are a few hundred thousand clones, roughly 86% of which are singletons. The sample was peripheral blood. All receptors come from a man older than 75 with acute or convalescent COVID-19.

V is TRBV6-5 and J is TRBJ1-5; TRBD1 aligns across 10 bases. Germline CDR1 and CDR2: MNHEY and SVGAGI. Trimming removed 7 bases from V and 5 bases from J; junction bases left unmatched: 8. This CDR3 comprises 15 residues. CDR3 nucleotides: TGTGCCAGCACCCCGGGACAGGGGTCTTATCAGCCCCAGCATTTT. It encodes CASTPGQGSYQPQHF.

This chain joins TRBV18 and TRBJ1-5, with TRBD1 identical over 8 bases. V shed 1 base, J shed 4 bases, and the junction held 6 bases outside the gene matches. Germline loops: CDR1 KGHSH, CDR2 LQKENI. CDR3 length: 16 amino acids. The CDR3 coding sequence is TGTGCCAGCTCACCACTATCCGGACAGGGTAATCAGCCCCAGCATTTT. Its protein product is CASSPLSGQGNQPQHF.

Only a few counts were recorded for this clone. The chain has TRBV29-1 and TRBJ2-7; 8 bases match TRBD1. This CDR3 contains 14 residues. With V trimmed by 7 bases and J by 5 bases, 13 bases remained unmatched. The germline V gene encodes CDR1 SQVTM and CDR2 ANQGSEA. CDR3 in DNA: TGCAGCGCCCGACAGGGGATGGAGGGTGACGAGCAGTACTTC. Translated: CSARQGMEGDEQYF.

The gene calls are TRBV2 and TRBJ1-1; no firm D call. This CDR3 region has 15 residues. In germline, CDR1 is SNHLY, CDR2 FYNNEI. V was trimmed by 3 bases and J by 6 bases, leaving 17 bases between them. The CDR3 bases are TGTGCCAGCAGTGAGGGAGGCGAAGGCAACGCTGAAGCTTTCTTT. It yields the protein CASSEGGEGNAEAFF.

The rearrangement uses TRBV28 and TRBJ2-3, with 12 bases that match TRBD2. V shed 5 bases, J shed 4 bases, and the junction held 7 bases outside the gene matches. This CDR3 comprises 16 residues. Germline lookup yields CDR1 MDHEN and CDR2 SYDVKM. The chain's CDR3 is CASSPLAGGTPDTQYF. CDR3 coding DNA: TGTGCCAGCAGTCCCCTAGCGGGAGGGACCCCAGATACGCAGTATTTT.

This rearrangement joins TRBV3-1 (or the pseudogene TRBV3-2) to TRBJ2-1; 7 positions match TRBD1. Germline CDR1 and CDR2: LGHDT and YNNKEL (reference sequence). The CDR3 sequence is 14 residues long. V shed 6 bases, J shed 6 bases, and the junction held 8 bases outside the gene matches. The CDR3 sequence is CASSPGTVFNEQFF. In nucleotides, the CDR3 is TGTGCCAGCAGTCCCGGGACAGTGTTCAATGAGCAGTTCTTC.

This chain uses TRBV13 with TRBJ2-7, with D possibly TRBD1 on 5 matching bases. CDR3 size: 15 residues. V lost 1 base to trimming and J lost 4 bases, with 14 bases between them. Germline CDR1 PRHDT, CDR2 FYEKMQ (reference sequence). The CDR3 bases are TGTGCCAGCAGCTTAGAGGGCGGCAGGGTGTACGAGCAGTACTTC. This translates into CASSLEGGRVYEQYF.

The gene calls are TRBV7-3 and TRBJ1-1; D call uncertain. V gave up 2 bases and J gave up 5 bases, with 9 bases separating them. The germline V gene encodes CDR1 SGHTA and CDR2 FQGTGA. The CDR3 length is 13 residues. The CDR3 DNA reads TGTGCCAGCAGCTTAGCGGTGGGTACTGAAGCTTTCTTT. Its translation: CASSLAVGTEAFF. The full variable domain, its missing parts supplied by reference TRBV7-3 and TRBJ1-1, is GAGVSQTPSNKVTEKGKYVELRCDPISGHTALYWYRQSLGQGPEFLIYFQGTGAADDSGLPNDRFFAVRPEGSVSTLKIQRTERGDSAVYLCASSLAVGTEAFFGQGTRLTVV.

The CDR3 protein is CASSGNRGHYGYTF. The CDR3 nucleotides read TGTGCCAGCAGTGGGAACAGGGGTCACTATGGCTACACCTTC. J is TRBJ1-2 and V is TRBV2, with TRBD1 matching 7 bases. V was pared by 4 bases and J by 3 bases, with 5 bases of the junction left unmatched. CDR3 length: 14 residues. Per germline, CDR1 SNHLY and CDR2 FYNNEI.

This clone was recorded a few times. This chain uses TRBV27 with TRBJ2-7; D may be TRBD1 (6 bases). The CDR3 spans 15 residues. V lost 5 bases to trimming and J lost 1 base, with 15 bases between them. The germline V gene has CDR1 MNHEY and CDR2 SMNVEV (reference sequence). The CDR3 region has the DNA TGTGCCAGCAGTCCAGGACTCGACAGGTCCTACGAGCAGTACTTC. This translates into CASSPGLDRSYEQYF.

This chain connects TRBV20-1 to TRBJ1-3, with D possibly being TRBD1 (5 bases). This CDR3 comprises 14 residues. CDR1 DFQATT and CDR2 SNEGSKA come from the germline V gene (reference sequence). The V and J ends lost 3 bases and 4 bases respectively, with 13 bases between them. The CDR3 loop reads CSASSPGLGNTIYF. CDR3 bases: TGCAGTGCTAGTTCCCCAGGGCTAGGAAACACCATATATTTT.

About this clone: Within the sample, other DNA sequences also encode this same CDR3. This chain links TRBV6-5 with TRBJ2-7, with TRBD1 matching over 7 bases. In germline, CDR1 is MNHEY, CDR2 SVGAGI. This CDR3 contains 13 residues. After removal of 6 bases from V and 2 bases from J, the junction contained 4 bases not matched to a gene. CDR3 amino acids: CASRRQGAYEQYF. CDR3 bases: TGTGCCAGCAGGAGACAGGGTGCCTACGAGCAGTACTTC.

This clone came up once. The chain joins TRBV19 to TRBJ2-3, with 7 bases matching TRBD1. The CDR3 is 14 amino acids. Per the germline V gene, CDR1 is LNHDA and CDR2 is SQIVND (reference sequence). V shed 5 bases, J shed 2 bases, and the junction held 4 bases outside the gene matches. The CDR3: CASSPGTATDTQYF. The CDR3 bases are TGTGCCAGTAGTCCCGGGACAGCCACAGATACGCAGTATTTT.

The rearrangement links TRBV6-5 to TRBJ2-7, with 7 bases matching TRBD1. V lost 8 bases and J lost 3; bases outside the gene matches: 4. The length of the CDR3 is 12 residues. The V gene's germline CDR1 is MNHEY and CDR2 SVGAGI. The CDR3 DNA follows: TGTGCCAGCCGGACAGGCCTCTACGAGCAGTACTTC. This gives the protein CASRTGLYEQYF.

The V and J genes are TRBV4-2 and TRBJ2-5; D gene ambiguous. Trimming removed 2 bases from V and 2 bases from J, with 9 bases in between. The CDR3 runs to 14 residues. CDR1 and CDR2 from the germline V gene are LGHNA and YNFKEQ. The CDR3 region has the DNA TGTGCCAGCAGCCAACCGACGGGTCAAGAGACCCAGTACTTC. Translated: CASSQPTGQETQYF.

This clone was seen a single time. The J gene is TRBJ2-1, the V gene TRBV7-6, with TRBD2 matching 10 bases. J was trimmed by 7 bases and V by 1 base; bases with no gene match: 13. CDR1 SGHVS and CDR2 FNYEAQ come from the germline V gene. The CDR3 has 18 residues. The CDR3 protein is CASSLVTGSGGFGNEQFF. The CDR3 DNA reads as TGTGCCAGCAGCTTAGTAACGGGTAGCGGGGGGTTTGGGAATGAGCAGTTCTTC.

The chain uses TRBV7-2 and TRBJ1-1; D perhaps matches TRBD1 (6 bases). CDR1 and CDR2 (germline): SGHTA, FQGNSA. The V and J ends lost 8 bases and 4 bases respectively, with 14 bases between them. This CDR3 has 13 residues. The CDR3 reads CASFRGRGTEAFF. As DNA, the CDR3 is TGTGCCAGCTTCCGGGGCAGGGGCACTGAAGCTTTCTTT.